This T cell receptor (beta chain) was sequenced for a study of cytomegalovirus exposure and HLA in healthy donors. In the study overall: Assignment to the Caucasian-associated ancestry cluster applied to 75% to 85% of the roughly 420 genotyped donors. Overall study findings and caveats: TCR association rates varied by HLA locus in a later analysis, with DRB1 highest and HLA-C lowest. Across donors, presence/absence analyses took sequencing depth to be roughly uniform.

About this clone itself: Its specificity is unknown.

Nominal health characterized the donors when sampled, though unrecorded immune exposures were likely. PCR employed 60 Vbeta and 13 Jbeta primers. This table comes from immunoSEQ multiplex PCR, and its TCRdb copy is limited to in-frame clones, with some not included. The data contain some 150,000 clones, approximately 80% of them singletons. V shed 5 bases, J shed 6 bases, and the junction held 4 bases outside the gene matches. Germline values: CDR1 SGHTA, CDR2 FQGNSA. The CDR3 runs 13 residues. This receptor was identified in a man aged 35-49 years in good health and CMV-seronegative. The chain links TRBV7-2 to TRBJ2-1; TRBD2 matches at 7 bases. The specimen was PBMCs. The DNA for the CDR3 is TGTGCCAGCAGCCGTAGCGGGTTCAATGAGCAGTTCTTC. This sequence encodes CASSRSGFNEQFF.